The next 18 T cell receptor beta chains were all read from a single sample in a study of T cells in Graves' hyperthyroidism and ophthalmopathy. Amplified regions were TCR beta CDR3 sequences from RNA transcripts. HTBI primers drove first-round RT-PCR of the TCR CDR3. MiXCR was run by TCRdb on the multiplex PCR reads, yielding one entry per CDR3 protein. Among about 590,000 distinct CDR3 sequences listed, 14% were seen once. Material for sequencing was blood. These receptors were taken from a young woman with Graves' ophthalmopathy.

This clonotype was counted at least ten times. V is TRBV27 and J is TRBJ1-2; 7 bases are shared with TRBD1. This CDR3 comprises 14 residues. Germline trimming cut 4 bases from V and 4 bases from J; bases unmatched to any gene: 6. The germline gives CDR1 MNHEY, CDR2 SMNVEV (reference sequence). The CDR3 loop reads CASSSVTGSYGYTF. In nucleotides, the CDR3 is TGTGCCAGCAGTTCCGTGACAGGGTCCTATGGCTACACCTTC.

V is TRBV2 and J is TRBJ2-3; 12 bases are shared with TRBD2. After removal of 5 bases from V and 6 bases from J, the junction contained 12 bases not matched to a gene. The CDR3 sequence is 17 residues long. CDR1 is SNHLY, CDR2 FYNNEI, per germline. The CDR3 region has the DNA TGTGCCAGCAGTTTAAGGCTAGCGGGAGGGCCAGGGGATACGCAGTATTTT. Encoded protein: CASSLRLAGGPGDTQYF.

This chain joins TRBV19 and TRBJ2-7; TRBD1 agrees at 7 bases. Looked up from germline, CDR1 is LNHDA and CDR2 is SQIVND (reference sequence). The CDR3 spans 14 residues. The ends lost 7 bases at V and 3 bases at J; junction bases unmatched: 9. The CDR3 is CASNQGQNDYEQYF. The CDR3 nucleotides are TGTGCCAGTAACCAGGGACAGAATGACTACGAGCAGTACTTC.

Only a few counts were recorded for this clonotype. The gene calls are TRBV5-8 and TRBJ1-4, with D perhaps matching TRBD1 (6 bases). Trimming pared 4 bases from V and 10 bases from J, leaving 14 bases between. The CDR3 loop spans 13 amino acids. Germline CDR1 and CDR2: SGHTS and YDEGEE. CDR3 DNA sequence: TGTGCCAGCAGCCTCCAGGGGAGGGGAAAACTGTTTTTT. It translates to CASSLQGRGKLFF.

This clonotype was observed a handful of times. The rearrangement uses TRBV24-1 and TRBJ2-7; the D gene is possibly TRBD1 (5 bases). Germline V gene data show CDR1 as KGHDR and CDR2 as SFDVKD. The CDR3 spans 12 residues. Trimming pared 6 bases from V and 7 bases from J, leaving 12 bases between. CDR3 residues: CATSTAGQEQYF. CDR3 DNA sequence: TGTGCCACCAGTACGGCAGGGCAGGAGCAGTACTTC.

J is TRBJ1-1 and V is TRBV12-5; TRBD1 matches at 9 bases. V lost 0 bases to trimming and J lost 11 bases; unmatched junction nucleotides: 10. Looked up from germline, CDR1 is LGHNT and CDR2 is FRNRAP. This CDR3 has 15 residues. In DNA, the CDR3 is TGTGCTAGTGGTTTGGTACGGGGGACAGGGCCCGATGCTTTCTTT. It specifies CASGLVRGTGPDAFF.

The table lists this clonotype with a few counts. The chain has TRBV19 and TRBJ1-5, with D possibly matching TRBD1 (5 bases). This CDR3 has 15 amino acids. The V end was cut by 5 bases, the J end by 5 bases, with 16 bases between. Germline CDR1 and CDR2: LNHDA and SQIVND (reference sequence). The CDR3 region is CASSGGVGGDQPQHF. The CDR3 nucleotides are TGTGCCAGTAGTGGGGGTGTTGGGGGGGATCAGCCCCAGCATTTT.

This clonotype was recorded at least ten times. The chain uses TRBV6-5 and TRBJ1-3, with unresolved D. Deletions cut 2 bases from V and 2 bases from J, with 7 bases between. Germline values: CDR1 MNHEY, CDR2 SVGAGI. This CDR3 is built from 14 residues. The CDR3 protein is CASSYETAGNTIYF. Written as DNA, the CDR3 is TGTGCCAGCAGTTACGAGACGGCTGGAAACACCATATATTTT.

This clonotype was recorded a few times. The chain links TRBV9 to TRBJ2-7; D gene ambiguous. With 4 bases removed from V and 0 bases from J, the gap between germline ends came to 11 bases. The CDR3 consists of 14 residues. CDR1 and CDR2 from the germline V gene are SGDLS and YYNGEE. Written as DNA, the CDR3 is TGTGCCAGCAGCCCGAGCTCAAGCTCCTACGAGCAGTACTTC. Its translation: CASSPSSSSYEQYF.

Points on this clonotype: This may come from a read error, since a much larger clone is one base off. This chain uses TRBV7-9 with TRBJ2-7; a weak D match, TRBD1 (7 bases). Germline V CDR1 and CDR2: SEHNR, FQNEAQ (reference sequence). The CDR3 sequence is 13 residues long. The CDR3 here is CAGAGQNSYGQYF. The DNA for the CDR3 is TGTGCCGGGGCGGGACAGAACTCCTACGGGCAGTACTTC.

This clonotype was seen only a few times. V gene TRBV27 combines with J gene TRBJ1-3; no reliable D call. Trimming took off 8 bases at V and 0 bases at J, with 11 bases between the two ends. From germline, CDR1 is MNHEY and CDR2 SMNVEV (reference sequence). The CDR3 extends over 14 amino acids. The CDR3 protein is CASSVRRSGNTIYF. CDR3 in DNA: TGTGCCAGCTCGGTGCGACGCTCTGGAAACACCATATATTTT.

Worth noting for this clonotype: A much more abundant neighbour one base away suggests this may be a read error. The V call is TRBV20-1, the J call TRBJ1-2; 8 nucleotides line up with TRBD1. CDR1 and CDR2 from the germline V gene are DFQATT and SNEGSKA (reference sequence). The CDR3 length is 14 residues. The CDR3 bases are TGCAGTACTAGAAACAAACAGGGGGGGCATGGCTACACCTTC. The encoded protein is CSTRNKQGGHGYTF.

This clonotype was observed at least ten times. The chain has TRBV28 and TRBJ2-7; 7 nucleotides align to TRBD1. V dropped 6 bases and J dropped 3; count of bases not matched to a gene: 8. In germline, CDR1 is MDHEN, CDR2 SYDVKM. This CDR3 has 14 residues. CDR3 protein: CASSPPGTDYEQYF. The DNA of the CDR3 is TGTGCCAGCAGCCCCCCCGGGACAGACTACGAGCAGTACTTC.

In its sample, this clonotype was seen many times. The chain combines TRBV30 with TRBJ2-7; TRBD1 agrees at 8 bases. Germline assignment: CDR1 GTSNPN and CDR2 SVGIG (reference sequence). This CDR3 contains 12 residues. The V and J ends lost 2 bases and 9 bases, in that order; junction bases with no gene match: 6. The CDR3 sequence is CAWSKQGVGQYF. The DNA for the CDR3 is TGTGCCTGGAGTAAACAGGGGGTCGGGCAGTACTTC.

There are a few counts of this clonotype. The chain employs TRBV5-1 and TRBJ2-5, with D perhaps matching TRBD1 (6 bases). Germline CDR1 and CDR2: SGHRS and YFSETQ. The ends were cut back, 4 bases at V and 2 bases at J, with 15 bases in the middle. There are 15 residues in the CDR3. The CDR3 region is CASSRRGDMQETQYF. Written as DNA, the CDR3 is TGCGCCAGCAGCCGCCGAGGGGACATGCAAGAGACCCAGTACTTC.

The J gene is TRBJ2-1, the V gene TRBV29-1; the D call may be TRBD1 or TRBD2 (6 bases each). CDR1 is SQVTM, CDR2 ANQGSEA, per germline. Between the trimmed V and J ends, which lost 7 bases and 3 bases, there was a span of 13 bases. This CDR3 has 13 residues. The CDR3 region has the DNA TGCAGCGCGAGGGGGACTCGCTACAATGAGCAGTTCTTC. This encodes CSARGTRYNEQFF.

This clonotype was detected only a few times. This chain links TRBV4-1 with TRBJ2-5; D is tentatively TRBD1 or TRBD2 (5 bases each). Germline CDR1 reads MGHRA; CDR2 reads YSYEKL. This CDR3 spans 16 amino acids. The ends were cut back, 1 base at V and 9 bases at J, with 21 bases in the middle. The chain's CDR3 is CASSQGLDIGLEAQYF. The CDR3 nucleotides are TGCGCCAGCAGCCAAGGCCTGGACATCGGGCTGGAGGCCCAGTACTTC.

Many counts were recorded for this clonotype. The chain is built from TRBV6-5 and TRBJ1-1; D gene ambiguous. Per germline, CDR1 MNHEY and CDR2 SVGAGI. The CDR3 has 13 residues. The V end lost 4 bases, the J end lost 11 bases, and 17 bases lay between the germline ends. The CDR3 nucleotides are TGTGCCAGCAGTTCCTCGGGGAGGTTCGGGGCTTTCTTT. It codes for CASSSSGRFGAFF.